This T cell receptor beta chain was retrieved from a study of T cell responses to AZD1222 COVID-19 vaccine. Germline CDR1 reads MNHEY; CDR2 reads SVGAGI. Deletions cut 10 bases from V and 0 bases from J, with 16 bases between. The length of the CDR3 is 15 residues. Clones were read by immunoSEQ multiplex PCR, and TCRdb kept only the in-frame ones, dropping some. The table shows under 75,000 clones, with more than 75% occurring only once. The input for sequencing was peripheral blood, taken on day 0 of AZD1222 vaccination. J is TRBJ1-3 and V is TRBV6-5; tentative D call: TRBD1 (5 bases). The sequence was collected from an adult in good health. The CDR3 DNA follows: TGTGCCACGTCAGGGAGCCTCCACTCTGGAAACACCATATATTTT. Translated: CATSGSLHSGNTIYF.